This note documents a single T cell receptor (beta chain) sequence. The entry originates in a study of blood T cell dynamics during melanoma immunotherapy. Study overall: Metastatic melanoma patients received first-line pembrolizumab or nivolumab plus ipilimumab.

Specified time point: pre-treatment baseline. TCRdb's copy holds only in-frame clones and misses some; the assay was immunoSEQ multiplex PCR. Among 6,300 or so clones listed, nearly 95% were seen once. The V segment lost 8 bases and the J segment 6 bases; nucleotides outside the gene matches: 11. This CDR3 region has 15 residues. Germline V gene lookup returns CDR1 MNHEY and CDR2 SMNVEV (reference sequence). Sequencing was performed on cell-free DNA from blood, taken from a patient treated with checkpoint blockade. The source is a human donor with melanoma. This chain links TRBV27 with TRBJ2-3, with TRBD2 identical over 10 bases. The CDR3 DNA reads TGTGCCAGCCTAGCGGGGGCAGGGTTTTCCGATACGCAGTATTTT. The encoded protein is CASLAGAGFSDTQYF.